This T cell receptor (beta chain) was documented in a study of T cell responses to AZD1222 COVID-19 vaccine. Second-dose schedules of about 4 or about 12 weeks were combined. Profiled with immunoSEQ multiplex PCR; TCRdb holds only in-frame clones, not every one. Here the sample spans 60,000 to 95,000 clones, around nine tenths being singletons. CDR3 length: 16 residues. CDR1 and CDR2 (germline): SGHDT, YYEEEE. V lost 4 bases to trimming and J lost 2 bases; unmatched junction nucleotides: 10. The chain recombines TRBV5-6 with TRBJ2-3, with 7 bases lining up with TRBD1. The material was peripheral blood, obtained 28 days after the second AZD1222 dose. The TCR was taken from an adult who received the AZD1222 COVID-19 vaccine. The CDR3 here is CASSDYARGNTDTQYF. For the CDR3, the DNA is TGTGCCAGCAGCGATTATGCCAGGGGGAACACAGATACGCAGTATTTT.